The rows below give T cell receptor beta chains drawn from one sample of a study of blood T cell repertoires in COVID-19. The method was immunoSEQ multiplex PCR; TCRdb's version includes in-frame clones alone and lacks a portion of them. The sample has roughly 30,000 clones, 87% seen once; the top ten hold about 17%. The sequenced sample was peripheral blood. These receptors were taken from a human donor in a cohort sampled during active COVID-19. Both conserved end residues are part of each CDR3. A D gene is named only where the DNA matches it firmly. The listing skips clone size in some rows; elsewhere it reads once, few, many or a size class.

D gene	V gene	clone size	J gene	CDR3 protein	CDR3 DNA
TRBD2	TRBV7-3	few	TRBJ2-1	CASSPTSGGYNEQFF	TGTGCCAGCAGCCCGACTAGCGGGGGTTACAATGAGCAGTTCTTC
-	TRBV18	-	TRBJ1-3	CASSPPGESTGNTIYF	TGTGCCAGCTCACCTCCAGGGGAGTCTACTGGAAACACCATATATTTT
-	TRBV5-4	-	TRBJ2-3	CASSLGGSTDTQYF	TGTGCCAGCAGCTTGGGAGGCAGCACAGATACGCAGTATTTT
-	TRBV28	-	TRBJ1-2	CASSWENYGYTF	TGTGCCAGCAGTTGGGAGAACTATGGCTACACCTTC
TRBD1	TRBV5-6	-	TRBJ1-3	CASSRTGEGNTIYF	TGTGCCAGCAGCCGGACAGGGGAAGGAAACACCATATATTTT
TRBD1	TRBV18	-	TRBJ1-6	CASSAGTANNNSPLHF	TGTGCCAGCTCAGCCGGGACAGCGAACAATAATTCACCCCTCCACTTT
TRBD1	TRBV28	-	TRBJ1-2	CASSPSVEGARGYTF	TGTGCCAGCAGCCCCTCGGTGGAGGGGGCGCGAGGCTACACCTTC
-	TRBV7-3	-	TRBJ2-3	CASSLQGWSGTDTQYF	TGTGCCAGCAGCCTACAGGGATGGTCGGGCACAGATACGCAGTATTTT
-	TRBV24-1	-	TRBJ2-5	CATSDWVKGEETQYF	TGTGCCACCAGTGATTGGGTCAAGGGGGAAGAGACCCAGTACTTC
TRBD1	TRBV4-2	few	TRBJ2-7	CASSHSGTGDHEQYF	TGTGCCAGCAGCCACTCCGGGACAGGGGACCACGAGCAGTACTTC
TRBD2	TRBV4-3	-	TRBJ2-2	CASSQDWLAGGTGELFF	TGCGCCAGCAGCCAAGATTGGCTAGCGGGAGGCACCGGGGAGCTGTTTTTT
-	TRBV19	-	TRBJ1-5	CASRGGGFHQPQHF	TGTGCCAGTAGGGGGGGTGGATTTCATCAGCCCCAGCATTTT
-	TRBV9	once	TRBJ2-3	CASSVRTSTDTQYF	TGTGCCAGCAGCGTGAGGACTAGCACAGATACGCAGTATTTT
-	TRBV6-5	-	TRBJ2-2	CASWDKNTGELFF	TGTGCCAGCTGGGACAAGAACACCGGGGAGCTGTTTTTT
TRBD1	TRBV5-1	-	TRBJ2-2	CASSLGTGDTGELFF	TGCGCCAGCAGCTTAGGGACAGGGGACACCGGGGAGCTGTTTTTT
-	TRBV7-2	-	TRBJ2-1	CASSSGLPRVNEQFF	TGTGCCAGCAGCTCGGGACTTCCTCGCGTCAATGAGCAGTTCTTC
-	TRBV6-5	-	TRBJ2-7	CASSYSQGSSYEQYF	TGTGCCAGCAGTTACTCACAGGGTAGCTCCTACGAGCAGTACTTC
TRBD1	TRBV13	few	TRBJ1-1	CASSADRGQTEAFF	TGTGCCAGCAGCGCCGACAGGGGGCAAACTGAAGCTTTCTTT
TRBD2	TRBV11-2	once	TRBJ2-1	CASSHSGTSGRGEQFF	TGTGCCAGCAGCCATTCCGGGACTAGCGGGAGAGGTGAGCAGTTCTTC
TRBD1	TRBV20-1	-	TRBJ1-6	CSASSQGDSPLHF	TGCAGTGCTAGTAGCCAGGGGGATTCACCCCTCCACTTT
-	TRBV6-5	-	TRBJ1-4	CASSYGGRGLGEKLFF	TGTGCCAGCAGTTACGGAGGCAGGGGTTTGGGTGAAAAACTGTTTTTT
-	TRBV27	-	TRBJ1-4	CASSLFRAEKLFF	TGTGCCAGCAGTTTATTCAGGGCCGAAAAACTGTTTTTT
-	TRBV9	-	TRBJ2-7	CASSAEGDGYYEQYF	TGTGCCAGCAGCGCCGAGGGGGACGGGTACTACGAGCAGTACTTC
-	TRBV2	-	TRBJ1-5	CASSGRTNQPQHF	TGTGCCAGCAGTGGCAGGACAAATCAGCCCCAGCATTTT
-	TRBV4-1	-	TRBJ2-5	CASSQDTNQETQYF	TGCGCCAGCAGCCAAGATACTAACCAAGAGACCCAGTACTTC
TRBD2	TRBV2	-	TRBJ2-7	CASRRGTSGSEQYF	TGTGCCAGCAGGCGGGGGACTAGCGGTTCCGAGCAGTACTTC
TRBD2	TRBV7-3	-	TRBJ2-5	CASSIISGPQETQYF	TGTGCCAGCAGCATAATTAGCGGGCCCCAAGAGACCCAGTACTTC
TRBD1	TRBV9	once	TRBJ1-4	CASSPIPTGGGPGEKLFF	TGTGCCAGCAGCCCGATCCCAACAGGGGGCGGACCGGGTGAAAAACTGTTTTTT
TRBD2	TRBV6-2/TRBV6-3	once	TRBJ2-3	CASSYPRVGLADLDTQYF	TGTGCCAGCAGTTACCCTCGTGTGGGACTAGCGGATTTAGATACGCAGTATTTT
-	TRBV4-1	few	TRBJ2-1	CASSLTGFDEQFF	TGCGCCAGCAGCCTAACAGGGTTCGATGAGCAGTTCTTC
TRBD1	TRBV5-1	-	TRBJ2-3	CASITGTAEGTQYF	TGCGCCAGCATAACCGGGACAGCCGAGGGTACGCAGTATTTT
-	TRBV11-2	-	TRBJ2-7	CASSPPVSGPTYEQYF	TGTGCCAGCAGCCCCCCCGTGTCAGGCCCGACCTACGAGCAGTACTTC
TRBD1	TRBV19	-	TRBJ1-5	CASRTGTGAFQPQHF	TGTGCCAGTAGGACCGGGACAGGGGCCTTTCAGCCCCAGCATTTT
TRBD1	TRBV2	-	TRBJ1-6	CASSVGTANSPLHF	TGTGCCAGCAGTGTTGGGACAGCCAATTCACCCCTCCACTTT
TRBD1	TRBV12-5	-	TRBJ1-2	CASGQKGQGAREDGYTF	TGTGCTAGTGGCCAGAAGGGACAGGGGGCGCGGGAGGACGGCTACACCTTC
-	TRBV5-6	-	TRBJ1-2	CASSLDDRPTYGYTF	TGTGCCAGCAGCTTGGACGACAGGCCGACCTATGGCTACACCTTC
TRBD2	TRBV5-1	-	TRBJ2-5	CASSTGLAGGPQETQYF	TGCGCCAGCAGCACTGGACTAGCGGGGGGCCCACAAGAGACCCAGTACTTC
-	TRBV24-1	-	TRBJ2-3	CATSPGLTQTDTQYF	TGTGCCACCAGTCCCGGACTCACACAAACAGATACGCAGTATTTT
TRBD1	TRBV7-6	-	TRBJ1-5	CASSPRDRGLDQPQHF	TGTGCCAGCAGCCCCCGGGACAGGGGGCTCGATCAGCCCCAGCATTTT
TRBD1	TRBV19	-	TRBJ1-2	CASARQGNLWGYTF	TGTGCCAGCGCCCGACAGGGGAACCTGTGGGGCTACACCTTC
-	TRBV11-3	-	TRBJ2-5	CASSPDGETQYF	TGTGCCAGCAGCCCCGACGGGGAGACCCAGTACTTC